The 10 T cell receptor beta chains reported below all come from one sample, sequenced in a study of blood T cell repertoires in COVID-19. Measured with immunoSEQ multiplex PCR; TCRdb has only the in-frame clones, and not every one. The sample records hundreds of thousands of clones, around 90% being singletons. The source material was PBMCs or T cells enriched from blood (not recorded which). The receptors come from a woman in her 30s with acute COVID-19.

The CDR3 protein is CASSRSWGGPDTQYF. CDR3 sequence (DNA): TGTGCCAGCAGCCGAAGCTGGGGAGGACCAGATACGCAGTATTTT. This sequence joins TRBV6-5 and TRBJ2-3; tentatively, D is TRBD2 (6 bases). Trimming shortened V by 6 bases and J by 4 bases, and 17 bases separated the two germline ends. The CDR3 loop spans 15 amino acids. Germline CDR1 MNHEY, CDR2 SVGAGI.

The CDR3 protein is CAISETTEAFF. The CDR3 DNA sequence: TGTGCCATCAGTGAGACAACTGAAGCTTTCTTT. The rearrangement links TRBV10-3 to TRBJ1-1; D unclear. With 2 bases removed from V and 5 bases from J, the gap between germline ends came to 3 bases. Looked up from germline, CDR1 is ENHRY and CDR2 is SYGVKD. The CDR3 contains 11 residues.

This clone was seen more than once but under ten times. The chain is built from TRBV2 and TRBJ1-2; no firm D call. CDR3 length equals 16 residues. Germline V gene lookup returns CDR1 SNHLY and CDR2 FYNNEI. V was trimmed by 1 base and J by 3 bases, leaving 15 bases between them. The CDR3 protein is CASSEVLNLGDYGYTF. The CDR3, as DNA: TGTGCCAGCAGTGAAGTCCTCAATTTGGGAGACTATGGCTACACCTTC.

The gene calls are TRBV4-3 and TRBJ1-2; tentatively, D is TRBD1 (5 bases). V was trimmed by 1 base and J by 3 bases, leaving 12 bases between them. This CDR3 has 15 residues. CDR1 and CDR2 from the germline V gene are LGHNA and YSLEER. CDR3 protein: CASSQVIGVDYGYTF. The CDR3, as DNA: TGCGCCAGCAGCCAAGTTATAGGGGTTGACTATGGCTACACCTTC.

CDR3 in DNA: TGTGCTTGTATGAGCTCCTATAATTCACCCCTCCACTTT. Residues: CACMSSYNSPLHF. The chain carries TRBV6-5 and TRBJ1-6; D ambiguous. The germline V gene has CDR1 MNHEY and CDR2 SVGAGI. The CDR3 loop spans 13 amino acids.

J is TRBJ2-3 and V is TRBV7-9, with D maybe TRBD2 (5 bases). Germline assignment: CDR1 SEHNR and CDR2 FQNEAQ (reference sequence). The V end was cut by 0 bases, the J end by 6 bases, with 25 bases between. The CDR3 is made up of 19 amino acids. The CDR3 nucleotides read TGTGCCAGCAGCTTAGCGCTAGCTTTTCATTCCATAGGTGAGGATACGCAGTATTTT. It encodes CASSLALAFHSIGEDTQYF. The variable domain in full, completed from reference TRBV7-9 and TRBJ2-3, reads DTGVSQNPRHKITKRGQNVTFRCDPISEHNRLYWYRQTLGQGPEFLTYFQNEAQLEKSRLLSDRFSAERPKGSFSTLEIQRTEQGDSAMYLCASSLALAFHSIGEDTQYFGPGTRLTVL.

The chain combines TRBV29-1 with TRBJ2-3; the match to TRBD1 covers 8 bases. The ends lost 3 bases at V and 11 bases at J; junction bases unmatched: 4. This CDR3 comprises 11 residues. Germline CDR1 and CDR2: SQVTM and ANQGSEA. Written as DNA, the CDR3 is TGCAGCGTTGAGCCCGGGACAGGGCAGTATTTT. It yields the protein CSVEPGTGQYF.

V and J are TRBV2 and TRBJ2-3; 7 bases are shared with TRBD1. The CDR3 length is 13 residues. The V and J ends lost 6 bases and 4 bases, in that order; junction bases with no gene match: 4. The V gene's germline CDR1 is SNHLY and CDR2 FYNNEI. CDR3 sequence: CASSQGVPDTQYF. DNA of the CDR3: TGTGCCAGCAGCCAGGGGGTGCCAGATACGCAGTATTTT.

J is TRBJ1-1 and V is TRBV10-3; D ambiguous. Trimming took 5 bases from V and 3 from J, leaving 13 bases between them. Germline lookup yields CDR1 ENHRY and CDR2 SYGVKD. The CDR3 spans 14 residues. CDR3 in amino acids: CAISRPEGDTEAFF. In DNA form, the CDR3 reads TGTGCCATCAGTCGCCCGGAGGGAGACACTGAAGCTTTCTTT.

The table lists this clone with a count of one. The chain couples TRBV7-9 to TRBJ1-5, with 10 bases lining up with TRBD1. Trimming at V came to 2 bases and at J to 7 bases, leaving 8 bases not matched to a gene. The CDR3 totals 16 residues. CDR1 is SEHNR, CDR2 FQNEAQ, per germline (reference sequence). CDR3 coding DNA: TGTGCCAGCAGCTTATTTTCCGGGACAGGGGTCCAGCCCCAGCATTTT. Its translation is CASSLFSGTGVQPQHF. Looking up the rest from reference TRBV7-9 and TRBJ1-5 gives the full variable domain: DTGVSQNPRHKITKRGQNVTFRCDPISEHNRLYWYRQTLGQGPEFLTYFQNEAQLEKSRLLSDRFSAERPKGSFSTLEIQRTEQGDSAMYLCASSLFSGTGVQPQHFGDGTRLSIL.